This TCR beta chain was obtained from a study of blood T cells in healthy people across ages. Then a second PCR, running about 6 to 12 cycles, was carried out with a sample-barcoded 5' primer and a J-beta primer mix. TCRdb recomputed calls from the 5' RACE reads with MiXCR, one row per CDR3 protein. The sample comprises about 1.7 million distinct CDR3 sequences, 28% of which are singletons, and 7% to 9% rests with the top ten. Each donor's blood draw was 7.5 to 10 milliliters of peripheral blood. V gave up 6 bases and J gave up 8 bases, with 16 bases separating them. The CDR3 runs to 14 residues. CDR1 is MNHNY, CDR2 SVGAGI, per germline (reference sequence). The sample holds a few counts of this clonotype.

The sequence came from a young woman in good health. The chain links TRBV6-6 to TRBJ2-2; TRBD2 is a possible D gene (6 bases). The sequenced sample was blood. CDR3: CASREGPGRGELFF. As DNA, the CDR3 is TGTGCCAGCAGGGAAGGGCCCGGGAGAGGGGAGCTGTTTTTT.